Shown below are 13 T cell receptor beta chains from a single sample sequenced in a study. The sorted Tregs were CD4+CD25+CD127-/low cells. Each CDR3 protein gets one entry after TCRdb re-called the 5' RACE reads with MiXCR. The profile shows around 50,000 distinct CDR3 sequences, roughly 28% of them singletons. Sequencing was carried out using tumor-infiltrating Tregs sorted from the breast tumor. These receptors originate from a female donor with breast cancer.

The sample holds a few counts of this clonotype. The rearrangement uses TRBV20-1 and TRBJ1-3; unclear D gene. There are 13 residues in the CDR3. The V end lost 1 base, the J end lost 8 bases, and 12 bases lay between the germline ends. Germline loops: CDR1 DFQATT, CDR2 SNEGSKA (reference sequence). CDR3 in amino acids: CSARVRILDTIYF. Written as DNA, the CDR3 is TGCAGTGCTAGAGTCAGGATACTGGACACCATATATTTT.

This rearrangement joins TRBV3-1 to TRBJ2-2; D gene ambiguous. This CDR3 comprises 13 residues. Germline V gene lookup returns CDR1 LGHDT and CDR2 YNNKEL (reference sequence). Trimming removed 4 bases at V and 5 bases at J, with 8 bases between. DNA for the CDR3: TGTGCCAGCAGCCTCCCAGGAACCGGGGAGCTGTTTTTT. It specifies CASSLPGTGELFF.

J is TRBJ1-1 and V is TRBV3-1; 10 bases are a match to TRBD1. The length of the CDR3 is 15 residues. The germline V gene encodes CDR1 LGHDT and CDR2 YNNKEL (reference sequence). J lost 6 bases, V lost 5 bases, and 9 bases had no gene match. CDR3 sequence: CASSFSDRGKAEAFF. In DNA, the CDR3 is TGTGCCAGCAGCTTTTCGGACAGGGGGAAGGCTGAAGCTTTCTTT. The full variable domain, its missing parts supplied by reference TRBV3-1 and TRBJ1-1, is DTAVSQTPKYLVTQMGNDKSIKCEQNLGHDTMYWYKQDSKKFLKIMFSYNNKELIINETVPNRFSPKSPDKAHLNLHINSLELGDSAVYFCASSFSDRGKAEAFFGQGTRLTVV.

V gene TRBV5-1 combines with J gene TRBJ2-7; possible D gene TRBD1, 6 bases. Germline V lookup: CDR1 SGHRS, CDR2 YFSETQ. The CDR3 is 16 amino acids. V was cut by 4 bases and J by 5 bases, with 22 bases left in between. The CDR3: CASSAREPGTNNEQYF. In nucleotides, the CDR3 is TGCGCCAGCAGCGCCCGCGAACCCGGGACAAATAACGAGCAGTACTTC.

The V and J genes are TRBV28 and TRBJ1-2; possibly TRBD1 for D (6 bases). V lost 5 bases, J lost 2 bases, and 12 bases lay in between. CDR1 is MDHEN and CDR2 is SYDVKM in the germline V gene. The CDR3 covers 14 residues. The CDR3 protein is CASSDLGGNYGYTF. DNA for the CDR3: TGTGCCAGCAGTGATTTGGGGGGCAACTATGGCTACACCTTC.

This clonotype showed up many times. The rearrangement links TRBV5-1 to TRBJ1-5; the D gene is possibly TRBD1 (5 bases). The CDR3 extends over 13 amino acids. Trimming shortened V by 4 bases and J by 8 bases, and 13 bases separated the two germline ends. Germline V gene data show CDR1 as SGHRS and CDR2 as YFSETQ. The CDR3 DNA reads as TGCGCCAGCAGCCCGGGGCCCGGTGAGCCCCAGCATTTT. This sequence encodes CASSPGPGEPQHF.

This chain uses TRBV19 with TRBJ2-3; 9 bases match TRBD2. The CDR3 loop spans 15 amino acids. The V segment lost 6 bases and the J segment 4 bases; nucleotides outside the gene matches: 8. Germline V gives CDR1 LNHDA, CDR2 SQIVND (reference sequence). CDR3 residues: CASSQSAGGADTQYF. The CDR3 nucleotides read TGTGCCAGTAGCCAATCAGCGGGGGGCGCAGATACGCAGTATTTT. The full variable domain, completed using reference TRBV19 and TRBJ2-3, is DGGITQSPKYLFRKEGQNVTLSCEQNLNHDAMYWYRQDPGQGLRLIYYSQIVNDFQKGDIAEGYSVSREKKESFPLTVTSAQKNPTAFYLCASSQSAGGADTQYFGPGTRLTVL.

This clonotype was picked up a small number of times. The genes are TRBV12-3 or TRBV12-4 and TRBJ2-1, with D hard to call. The CDR3 is 16 amino acids. V was pared by 7 bases and J by 0 bases, with 16 bases between. In nucleotides, the CDR3 is TGTGCCAGCACCCCTGGCGGTTCTAGCTCCTACAATGAGCAGTTCTTC. Translation gives CASTPGGSSSYNEQFF.

This clonotype was counted only a few times. The chain employs TRBV7-8 and TRBJ1-2; D is ambiguous. V was shortened by 1 base and J by 7 bases, with 13 bases between the two germline ends. The germline V gene has CDR1 SGHVS and CDR2 FQNEAQ. The CDR3 is 14 amino acids. In DNA, the CDR3 is TGTGCCAGCAGCTTAGGGGGAGCGAGGAGTGGCTACACCTTC. Protein sequence: CASSLGGARSGYTF.

This clonotype appeared many times. This rearrangement joins TRBV10-3 to TRBJ1-2; D is uncertain. The ends were cut back, 3 bases at V and 3 bases at J, with 17 bases in the middle. Germline-derived CDR1 and CDR2 are ENHRY and SYGVKD. There are 16 residues in the CDR3. This CDR3 is CAISERPGPGDYGYTF. CDR3 nucleotides: TGTGCCATCAGTGAAAGACCGGGTCCCGGGGACTATGGCTACACCTTC.

There are many counts of this clonotype. The chain employs TRBV5-1 and TRBJ2-3; 10 nucleotides match TRBD2. The germline V gene has CDR1 SGHRS and CDR2 YFSETQ. V lost 3 bases, J lost 3 bases, and 10 bases stayed unmatched. This CDR3 has 17 residues. The CDR3 DNA is TGCGCCAGCAGCTATGGGGGGATGACTAGCGGGACAGATACGCAGTATTTT. It translates to CASSYGGMTSGTDTQYF.

The V and J genes are TRBV18 and TRBJ2-7; no firm D call. The V gene's germline CDR1 is KGHSH and CDR2 LQKENI. Trimming cost V 4 bases and J 0 bases, with 13 bases left between them. The length of the CDR3 is 15 residues. The CDR3 protein is CASSLALASSYEQYF. The DNA for the CDR3 is TGTGCCAGCTCACTGGCTTTGGCCTCCTCCTACGAGCAGTACTTC. The full variable domain, in which reference TRBV18 and TRBJ2-7 provide the parts outside the CDR3, is NAGVMQNPRHLVRRRGQEARLRCSPMKGHSHVYWYRQLPEEGLKFMVYLQKENIIDESGMPKERFSAEFPKEGPSILRIQQVVRGDSAAYFCASSLALASSYEQYFGPGTRLTVT.

To note about this clonotype: Possible read error: a much larger clone is one base away. This likely comes from a read error, as the CDR3 has no conserved phenylalanine or tryptophan at its end. The chain links TRBV7-9 to TRBJ2-1; 12 bases align to TRBD1. CDR3 length equals 16 residues. V shed 6 bases, J shed 8 bases, and the junction held 11 bases outside the gene matches. CDR1 and CDR2 (germline): SEHNR, FQNEAQ (reference sequence). CDR3 nucleotides: TGTGCCAGCAGGTCGCCCCCGGGACAGGGGGCAGATGAGCAGTTCTCC. Residues: CASRSPPGQGADEQFS.